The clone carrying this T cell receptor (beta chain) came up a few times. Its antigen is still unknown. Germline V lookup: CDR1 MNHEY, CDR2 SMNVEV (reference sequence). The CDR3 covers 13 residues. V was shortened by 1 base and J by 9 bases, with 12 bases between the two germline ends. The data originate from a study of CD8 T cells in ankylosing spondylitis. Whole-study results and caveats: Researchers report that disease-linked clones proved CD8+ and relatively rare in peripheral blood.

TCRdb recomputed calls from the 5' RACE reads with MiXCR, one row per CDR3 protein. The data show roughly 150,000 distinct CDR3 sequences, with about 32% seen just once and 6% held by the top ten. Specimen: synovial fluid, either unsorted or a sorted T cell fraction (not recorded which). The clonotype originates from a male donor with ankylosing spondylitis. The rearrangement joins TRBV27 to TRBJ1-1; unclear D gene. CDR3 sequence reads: CASSLLPQTQAFF. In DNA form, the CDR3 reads TGTGCCAGCAGTTTATTACCCCAAACCCAAGCTTTCTTT.